This is a list of T cell receptor beta chains from one sample in a study of blood T cell repertoires in COVID-19. Libraries were prepared by immunoSEQ multiplex PCR; TCRdb keeps only in-frame clonotypes and omits some of them. This repertoire shows 240,000 or so clones, more than 80% found once; its top ten account for approximately 0.9%. Source material: PBMCs or T cells enriched from blood (not recorded which). These receptors were taken from a man in his fifties who had been exposed to COVID-19. Each CDR3 is given with its conserved first and last residue. A D gene is named only where the DNA matches it firmly. Clone size is not always given. Where it is, it says once, few, many or a class for expanded clones.

clone size: -
D gene: -
V gene: TRBV5-4
J gene: TRBJ1-3
CDR3 protein: CAIGGVLASGNTIYF
CDR3 DNA: TGTGCCATAGGGGGGGTCTTGGCCTCTGGAAACACCATATATTTT

clone size: -
D gene: -
V gene: TRBV4-1
J gene: TRBJ2-5
CDR3 protein: CASSQKEGGETQYF
CDR3 DNA: TGCGCCAGCAGCCAAAAAGAAGGGGGAGAGACCCAGTACTTC

clone size: -
D gene: -
V gene: TRBV5-1
J gene: TRBJ2-7
CDR3 protein: CASGKDGGYEQYF
CDR3 DNA: TGCGCCAGCGGAAAGGACGGAGGATACGAGCAGTACTTC

clone size: -
D gene: TRBD2
V gene: TRBV30
J gene: TRBJ2-4
CDR3 protein: CAWSAGGYGAKNIQYF
CDR3 DNA: TGTGCCTGGAGTGCGGGAGGGTATGGAGCCAAAAACATTCAGTACTTC

clone size: -
D gene: -
V gene: TRBV27
J gene: TRBJ1-2
CDR3 protein: CASGYTGTQGRAYGYTF
CDR3 DNA: TGTGCCAGCGGATACACCGGGACCCAGGGGAGGGCTTATGGCTACACCTTC

clone size: -
D gene: TRBD1
V gene: TRBV6-5
J gene: TRBJ1-2
CDR3 protein: CASSLSQGAYGYTF
CDR3 DNA: TGTGCCAGCAGTCTATCACAGGGGGCCTATGGCTACACCTTC

clone size: -
D gene: TRBD1
V gene: TRBV11-2
J gene: TRBJ1-5
CDR3 protein: CASSPQGSQPQHF
CDR3 DNA: TGTGCCAGCAGCCCACAGGGGAGTCAGCCCCAGCATTTT

clone size: -
D gene: -
V gene: TRBV5-6
J gene: TRBJ2-7
CDR3 protein: CASSLWDTLPSSYEQYF
CDR3 DNA: TGTGCCAGCAGCTTATGGGACACCCTGCCAAGCTCCTACGAGCAGTACTTC

clone size: -
D gene: -
V gene: TRBV9
J gene: TRBJ1-3
CDR3 protein: CASSVRSGEDTIYF
CDR3 DNA: TGTGCCAGCAGCGTAAGATCGGGGGAGGACACCATATATTTT

clone size: -
D gene: -
V gene: TRBV2
J gene: TRBJ1-4
CDR3 protein: CASRGAGRLEKLFF
CDR3 DNA: TGTGCCAGCCGGGGGGCAGGGCGTTTAGAAAAACTGTTTTTT

clone size: -
D gene: -
V gene: TRBV5-1
J gene: TRBJ2-3
CDR3 protein: CASSLAPPDTQYF
CDR3 DNA: TGCGCCAGCAGCTTGGCTCCCCCAGATACGCAGTATTTT

clone size: -
D gene: -
V gene: TRBV2
J gene: TRBJ1-1
CDR3 protein: CASSAGFSNTEAFF
CDR3 DNA: TGTGCCAGTTCTGCAGGGTTTTCGAACACTGAAGCTTTCTTT

clone size: -
D gene: TRBD1
V gene: TRBV7-9
J gene: TRBJ1-2
CDR3 protein: CASSRRTGGDYTF
CDR3 DNA: TGTGCCAGCAGCAGGCGGACAGGGGGCGACTACACCTTC

clone size: -
D gene: -
V gene: TRBV2
J gene: TRBJ2-3
CDR3 protein: CASSEDSLTDTQYF
CDR3 DNA: TGTGCCAGCAGTGAGGACTCGTTAACAGATACGCAGTATTTT

clone size: -
D gene: -
V gene: TRBV7-9
J gene: TRBJ2-4
CDR3 protein: CASSTSEANIQYF
CDR3 DNA: TGTGCCAGCAGCACTTCAGAGGCGAACATTCAGTACTTC

clone size: -
D gene: -
V gene: TRBV27
J gene: TRBJ1-1
CDR3 protein: CASNPGTGTGLGANTEAFF
CDR3 DNA: TGTGCCAGCAATCCTGGGACGGGAACAGGGTTGGGGGCGAACACTGAAGCTTTCTTT

clone size: -
D gene: TRBD1
V gene: TRBV19
J gene: TRBJ2-6
CDR3 protein: CATGQGKIRGANVLTF
CDR3 DNA: TGTGCCACCGGACAGGGAAAGATTCGGGGGGCCAACGTCCTGACTTTC

clone size: -
D gene: -
V gene: TRBV10-3
J gene: TRBJ2-2
CDR3 protein: CAISEAGTNTGELFF
CDR3 DNA: TGTGCCATCAGTGAGGCCGGGACTAACACCGGGGAGCTGTTTTTT

clone size: -
D gene: -
V gene: TRBV7-9
J gene: TRBJ2-2
CDR3 protein: CASSRAGGGNTGELFF
CDR3 DNA: TGTGCCAGCAGCCGGGCAGGGGGAGGAAACACCGGGGAGCTGTTTTTT

clone size: -
D gene: -
V gene: TRBV5-1
J gene: TRBJ2-3
CDR3 protein: CASSLRGLVTDTQYF
CDR3 DNA: TGCGCCAGCAGCTTGCGGGGTTTAGTTACAGATACGCAGTATTTT

clone size: -
D gene: -
V gene: TRBV3-1/TRBV3-2
J gene: TRBJ1-4
CDR3 protein: CASSQWQTLANEKLFF
CDR3 DNA: TGTGCCAGCAGCCAATGGCAGACTTTGGCTAATGAAAAACTGTTTTTT

clone size: few
D gene: TRBD1
V gene: TRBV4-1
J gene: TRBJ1-1
CDR3 protein: CASSFQQGANTEAFF
CDR3 DNA: TGCGCCAGCAGCTTCCAACAGGGGGCGAACACTGAAGCTTTCTTT

clone size: -
D gene: -
V gene: TRBV28
J gene: TRBJ2-5
CDR3 protein: CASTGVGGLIETQYF
CDR3 DNA: TGTGCCAGCACCGGGGTCGGGGGTTTGATAGAGACCCAGTACTTC

clone size: -
D gene: -
V gene: TRBV6-5
J gene: TRBJ2-1
CDR3 protein: CASTMRQGGTREQFF
CDR3 DNA: TGTGCCAGCACGATGCGACAGGGAGGCACCCGCGAGCAGTTCTTC

clone size: once
D gene: TRBD1
V gene: TRBV3-1/TRBV3-2
J gene: TRBJ1-1
CDR3 protein: CASSQGFRGTEAFF
CDR3 DNA: TGTGCCAGCAGCCAAGGATTCAGGGGGACTGAAGCTTTCTTT

clone size: -
D gene: -
V gene: TRBV20-1
J gene: TRBJ1-5
CDR3 protein: CSASGDQPQHF
CDR3 DNA: TGCAGTGCTAGTGGCGATCAGCCCCAGCATTTT

clone size: -
D gene: -
V gene: TRBV2
J gene: TRBJ2-5
CDR3 protein: CASSPGLLETQYF
CDR3 DNA: TGTGCCAGCAGCCCTGGACTTCTGGAGACCCAGTACTTC

clone size: few
D gene: -
V gene: TRBV20-1
J gene: TRBJ2-7
CDR3 protein: CSASFQFLAEQYF
CDR3 DNA: TGCAGTGCTAGTTTCCAGTTTTTAGCCGAGCAGTACTTC

clone size: -
D gene: -
V gene: TRBV5-5
J gene: TRBJ2-6
CDR3 protein: CASSLRGTGANVLTF
CDR3 DNA: TGTGCCAGCAGCCTCAGGGGTACTGGGGCCAACGTCCTGACTTTC

clone size: -
D gene: -
V gene: TRBV4-2
J gene: TRBJ2-7
CDR3 protein: CASSLRGGQVTEQYF
CDR3 DNA: TGTGCCAGCAGCTTACGCGGGGGACAGGTTACCGAGCAGTACTTC

clone size: -
D gene: -
V gene: TRBV5-1
J gene: TRBJ1-2
CDR3 protein: CASSFLAGSDYGYTF
CDR3 DNA: TGCGCCAGCAGCTTTTTAGCGGGATCGGACTATGGCTACACCTTC

clone size: -
D gene: -
V gene: TRBV5-4
J gene: TRBJ2-1
CDR3 protein: CASSLKETSNNEQFF
CDR3 DNA: TGTGCCAGCAGCTTGAAGGAGACCAGCAACAATGAGCAGTTCTTC

clone size: few
D gene: -
V gene: TRBV11-2
J gene: TRBJ2-7
CDR3 protein: CASSYGILDTYEQYF
CDR3 DNA: TGTGCCAGCAGCTATGGTATACTCGACACCTACGAGCAGTACTTC

clone size: -
D gene: TRBD1
V gene: TRBV28
J gene: TRBJ2-6
CDR3 protein: CASSSQGAGANVLTF
CDR3 DNA: TGTGCCAGCAGTTCACAGGGGGCTGGGGCCAACGTCCTGACTTTC

clone size: once
D gene: TRBD1
V gene: TRBV7-3
J gene: TRBJ1-2
CDR3 protein: CASSLARTGGGYTF
CDR3 DNA: TGTGCCAGCAGCTTAGCTCGGACAGGGGGCGGCTACACCTTC

clone size: few
D gene: -
V gene: TRBV15
J gene: TRBJ1-5
CDR3 protein: CATSRVDRNQPQHF
CDR3 DNA: TGTGCCACCAGCAGAGTCGACAGAAATCAGCCCCAGCATTTT

clone size: -
D gene: -
V gene: TRBV9
J gene: TRBJ2-5
CDR3 protein: CASSVDSMRGGTQYF
CDR3 DNA: TGTGCCAGCAGCGTAGATAGTATGAGGGGGGGGACCCAGTACTTC

clone size: many
D gene: TRBD1
V gene: TRBV3-1/TRBV3-2
J gene: TRBJ1-1
CDR3 protein: CASSHRTGGTEAFF
CDR3 DNA: TGTGCCAGCAGCCATCGCACAGGGGGCACTGAAGCTTTCTTT

clone size: -
D gene: -
V gene: TRBV5-6
J gene: TRBJ2-7
CDR3 protein: CASSLGRVYEQYF
CDR3 DNA: TGTGCCAGCAGCTTGGGCAGGGTCTACGAGCAGTACTTC

clone size: -
D gene: TRBD1
V gene: TRBV27
J gene: TRBJ1-2
CDR3 protein: CASSLRTGESGYTF
CDR3 DNA: TGTGCCAGCAGTTTACGGACAGGGGAGTCTGGCTACACCTTC

clone size: once
D gene: -
V gene: TRBV28
J gene: TRBJ1-2
CDR3 protein: CASMAWAGKEPGFVGHGYTF
CDR3 DNA: TGTGCCAGCATGGCCTGGGCAGGGAAAGAGCCCGGATTCGTCGGACATGGCTACACCTTC

clone size: -
D gene: -
V gene: TRBV4-1
J gene: TRBJ1-1
CDR3 protein: CASSQDAEAFF
CDR3 DNA: TGCGCCAGCAGCCAAGACGCTGAAGCTTTCTTT

clone size: -
D gene: TRBD2
V gene: TRBV28
J gene: TRBJ2-3
CDR3 protein: CASMNRGWGGTDTQYF
CDR3 DNA: TGTGCCAGCATGAATCGAGGGTGGGGGGGAACAGATACGCAGTATTTT

clone size: once
D gene: -
V gene: TRBV3-1/TRBV3-2
J gene: TRBJ1-1
CDR3 protein: CASSQFGQVSEAFF
CDR3 DNA: TGTGCCAGCAGCCAGTTCGGACAAGTAAGTGAAGCTTTCTTT

clone size: -
D gene: -
V gene: TRBV5-6
J gene: TRBJ1-1
CDR3 protein: CASSLVVRSNTEAFF
CDR3 DNA: TGTGCCAGCAGCTTGGTGGTACGGTCGAACACTGAAGCTTTCTTT

clone size: -
D gene: -
V gene: TRBV5-1
J gene: TRBJ1-1
CDR3 protein: CASSLFSLYTEAFF
CDR3 DNA: TGCGCCAGCAGCTTGTTTTCCCTCTACACTGAAGCTTTCTTT

clone size: -
D gene: TRBD1
V gene: TRBV24-1
J gene: TRBJ1-5
CDR3 protein: CATSDGTGTGYSNQPQHF
CDR3 DNA: TGTGCCACCAGTGATGGTACCGGGACAGGCTATAGCAATCAGCCCCAGCATTTT